This T cell receptor (beta chain) came from a study of cytomegalovirus exposure and HLA in healthy donors. Study overall: Out of about 410 genotyped donors, around 80% belonged to the Caucasian-associated ancestry cluster.

Comments on this clone: Its target is unknown.

Study-level findings and limits: Further analysis was carried out later, and it showed several of the most significant clusters appearing linked to common viral pathogens.

PCR primers comprised 60 Vbeta and 13 Jbeta primers. Authors' methods: A later analysis tallied tens of millions of unique TCR beta chains, about 11 million of them shared. The data were produced by immunoSEQ multiplex PCR, yet TCRdb's version contains in-frame clones alone and is incomplete. The DNA was the basis for D and trimming; V, J and clone size are from that table. In the table there are 100,000 to 150,000 clones, over 80% of which are singletons. Germline lookup yields CDR1 MNHNS and CDR2 SASEGT. Trimming pared 3 bases from V and 11 bases from J, leaving 19 bases between. CDR3 length equals 14 residues.

This TCR derives from a boy between 10 and 17 years old in good health and CMV-seronegative. Sequenced material: PBMCs. The chain uses TRBV6-1 and TRBJ1-1, with no clear D. The CDR3 DNA reads TGTGCCAGCAGTGAGGCAGGCCGATTTTGGCATGCTTTCTTT. Residues: CASSEAGRFWHAFF.